This T cell receptor (beta chain) emerged from a study of T cell responses to AZD1222 COVID-19 vaccine. The CDR3 consists of 16 residues. Germline CDR1 LNHDA, CDR2 SQIVND (reference sequence). Trimming removed 2 bases at V and 0 bases at J, with 13 bases between. Method: immunoSEQ multiplex PCR; TCRdb's copy keeps in-frame clones and lacks some. The table shows nearly 110,000 clones, with roughly 90% occurring only once. This specimen was peripheral blood, taken 28 days after the second AZD1222 dose. This chain uses TRBV19 with TRBJ1-1, with D possibly TRBD1 on 5 matching bases. This receptor was identified in an adult who received the AZD1222 COVID-19 vaccine. This CDR3 reads CASSILGLRMNTEAFF. CDR3 coding DNA: TGTGCCAGTAGTATACTGGGGCTGAGAATGAACACTGAAGCTTTCTTT.